The present entry profiles one TCR beta chain with its context. V was pared by 8 bases and J by 6 bases, with 20 bases between. CDR1 is SQVTM, CDR2 ANQGSEA, per germline. CDR3 length: 14 residues. These data belong to a study of shared clonotypes between healthy human individuals. Clones were sequenced by immunoSEQ multiplex PCR, and TCRdb holds only the in-frame ones, with some missing. The sample carries 190,000 or so clones, 65% to 70% recorded once. The chain links TRBV29-1 to TRBJ2-1; D might be TRBD1 (6 bases). Material: memory CD4+ T cells sorted from blood. Regarding subset: CD45RA-negative fraction. The sequence was collected from a young man in good health. The CDR3 is CSFYGTNNFNEQFF. Written as DNA, the CDR3 is TGCAGCTTCTACGGGACAAACAACTTCAATGAGCAGTTCTTC.